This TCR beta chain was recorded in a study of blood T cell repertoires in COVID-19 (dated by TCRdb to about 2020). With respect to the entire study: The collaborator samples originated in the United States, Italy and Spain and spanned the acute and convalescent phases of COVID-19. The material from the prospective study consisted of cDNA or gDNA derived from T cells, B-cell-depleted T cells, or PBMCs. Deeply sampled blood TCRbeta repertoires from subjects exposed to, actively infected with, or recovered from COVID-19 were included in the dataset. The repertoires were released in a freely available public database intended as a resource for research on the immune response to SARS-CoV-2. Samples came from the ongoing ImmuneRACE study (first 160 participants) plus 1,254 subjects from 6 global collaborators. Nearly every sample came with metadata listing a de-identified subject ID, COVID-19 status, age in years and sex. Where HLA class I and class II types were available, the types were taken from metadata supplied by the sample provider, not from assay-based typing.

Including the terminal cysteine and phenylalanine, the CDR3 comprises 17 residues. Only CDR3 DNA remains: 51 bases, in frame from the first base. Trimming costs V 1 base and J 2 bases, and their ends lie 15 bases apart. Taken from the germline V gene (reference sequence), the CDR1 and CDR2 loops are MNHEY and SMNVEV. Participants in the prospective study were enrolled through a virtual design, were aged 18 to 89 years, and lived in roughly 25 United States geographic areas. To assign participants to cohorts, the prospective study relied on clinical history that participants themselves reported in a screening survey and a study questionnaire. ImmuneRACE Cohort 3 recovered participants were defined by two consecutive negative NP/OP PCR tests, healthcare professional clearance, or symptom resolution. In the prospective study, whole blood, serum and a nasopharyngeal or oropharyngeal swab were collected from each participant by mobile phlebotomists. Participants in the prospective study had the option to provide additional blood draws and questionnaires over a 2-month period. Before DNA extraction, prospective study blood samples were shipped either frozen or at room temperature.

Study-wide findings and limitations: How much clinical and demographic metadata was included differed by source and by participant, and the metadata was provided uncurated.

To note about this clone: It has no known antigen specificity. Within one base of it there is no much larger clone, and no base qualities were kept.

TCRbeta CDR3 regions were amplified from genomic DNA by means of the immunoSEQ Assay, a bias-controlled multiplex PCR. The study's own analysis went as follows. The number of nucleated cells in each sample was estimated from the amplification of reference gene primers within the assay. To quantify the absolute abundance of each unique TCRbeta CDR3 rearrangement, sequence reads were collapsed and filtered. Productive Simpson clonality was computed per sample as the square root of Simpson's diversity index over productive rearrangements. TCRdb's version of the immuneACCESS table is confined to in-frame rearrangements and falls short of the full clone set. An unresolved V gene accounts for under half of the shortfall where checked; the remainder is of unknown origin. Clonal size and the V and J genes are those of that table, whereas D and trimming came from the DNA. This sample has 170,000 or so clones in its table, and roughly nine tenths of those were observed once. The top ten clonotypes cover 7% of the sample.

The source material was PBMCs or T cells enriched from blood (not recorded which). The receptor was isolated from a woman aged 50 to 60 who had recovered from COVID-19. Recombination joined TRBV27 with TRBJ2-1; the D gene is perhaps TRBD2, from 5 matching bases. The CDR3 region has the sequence CASSLYRRLAAYNEQFF. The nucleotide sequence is TGTGCCAGCAGTTTATATCGGCGGCTAGCAGCCTACAATGAGCAGTTCTTC.